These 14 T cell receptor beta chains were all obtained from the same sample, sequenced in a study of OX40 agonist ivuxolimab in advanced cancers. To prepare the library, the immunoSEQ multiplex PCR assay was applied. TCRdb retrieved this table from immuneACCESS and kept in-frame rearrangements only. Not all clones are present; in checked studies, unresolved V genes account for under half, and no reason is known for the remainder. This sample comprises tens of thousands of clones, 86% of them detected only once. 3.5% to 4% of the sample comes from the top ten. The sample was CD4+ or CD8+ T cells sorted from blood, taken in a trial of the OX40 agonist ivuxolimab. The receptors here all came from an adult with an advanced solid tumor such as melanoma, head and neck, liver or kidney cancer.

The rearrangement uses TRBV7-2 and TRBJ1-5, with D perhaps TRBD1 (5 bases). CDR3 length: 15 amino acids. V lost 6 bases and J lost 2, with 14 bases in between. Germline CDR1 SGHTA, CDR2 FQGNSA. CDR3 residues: CASSGHPGGNQPQHF. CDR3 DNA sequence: TGTGCCAGCAGTGGACATCCGGGGGGCAATCAGCCCCAGCATTTT. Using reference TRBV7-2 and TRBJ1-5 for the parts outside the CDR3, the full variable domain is GAGVSQSPSNKVTEKGKDVELRCDPISGHTALYWYRQSLGQGLEFLIYFQGNSAPDKSGLPSDRFSAERTGGSVSTLTIQRTQQEDSAVYLCASSGHPGGNQPQHFGDGTRLSIL.

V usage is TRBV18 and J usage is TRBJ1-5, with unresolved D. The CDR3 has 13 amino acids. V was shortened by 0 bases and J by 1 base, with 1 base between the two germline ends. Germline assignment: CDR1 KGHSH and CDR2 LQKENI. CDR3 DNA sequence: TGTGCCAGCTCACCACCGAGCAATCAGCCCCAGCATTTT. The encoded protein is CASSPPSNQPQHF.

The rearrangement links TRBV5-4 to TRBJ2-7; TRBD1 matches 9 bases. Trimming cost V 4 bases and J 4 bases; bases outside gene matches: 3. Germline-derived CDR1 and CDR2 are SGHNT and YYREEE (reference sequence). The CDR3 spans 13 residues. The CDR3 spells CASSGTGRYEQYF. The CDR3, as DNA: TGTGCCAGCAGCGGGACAGGGAGATACGAGCAGTACTTC.

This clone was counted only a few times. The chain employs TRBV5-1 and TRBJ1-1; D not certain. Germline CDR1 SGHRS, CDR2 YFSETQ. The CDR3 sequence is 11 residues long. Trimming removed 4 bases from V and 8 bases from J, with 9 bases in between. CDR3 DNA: TGCGCCAGCAGCAGCATGACCGAAGCTTTCTTT. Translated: CASSSMTEAFF. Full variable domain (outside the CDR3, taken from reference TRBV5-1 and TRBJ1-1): KAGVTQTPRYLIKTRGQQVTLSCSPISGHRSVSWYQQTPGQGLQFLFEYFSETQRNKGNFPGRFSGRQFSNSRSEMNVSTLELGDSALYLCASSSMTEAFFGQGTRLTVV.

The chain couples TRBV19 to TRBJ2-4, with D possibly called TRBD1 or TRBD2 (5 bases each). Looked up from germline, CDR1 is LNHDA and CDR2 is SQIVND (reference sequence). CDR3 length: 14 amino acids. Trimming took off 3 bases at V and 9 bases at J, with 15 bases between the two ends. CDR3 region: CASSIGTAAGIQYF. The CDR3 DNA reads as TGTGCCAGTAGTATCGGGACCGCCGCTGGCATTCAGTACTTC.

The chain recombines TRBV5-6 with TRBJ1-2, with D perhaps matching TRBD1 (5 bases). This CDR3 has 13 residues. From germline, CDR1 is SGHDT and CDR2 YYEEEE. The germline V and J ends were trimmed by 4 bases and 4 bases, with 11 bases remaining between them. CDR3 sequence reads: CASSPLGVYGYTF. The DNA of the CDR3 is TGTGCCAGCAGCCCCCTGGGGGTCTATGGCTACACCTTC.

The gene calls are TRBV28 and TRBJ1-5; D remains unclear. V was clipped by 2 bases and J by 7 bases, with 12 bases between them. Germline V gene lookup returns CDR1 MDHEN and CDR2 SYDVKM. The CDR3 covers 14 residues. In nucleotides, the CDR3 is TGTGCCAGCAGTTTAATGGGATCGGAACAGCCCCAGCATTTT. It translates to CASSLMGSEQPQHF.

Here the CDR3 DNA reads TGTGCCAGCAGCAAAGCATCCTTGGACAGGCCTGGAAACACCATATATTTT. As protein: CASSKASLDRPGNTIYF. J is TRBJ1-3 and V is TRBV21-1; the D segment call TRBD1 is taken from the table without a DNA check. TRBV21-1 represents a pseudogene. This CDR3 is built from 17 residues.

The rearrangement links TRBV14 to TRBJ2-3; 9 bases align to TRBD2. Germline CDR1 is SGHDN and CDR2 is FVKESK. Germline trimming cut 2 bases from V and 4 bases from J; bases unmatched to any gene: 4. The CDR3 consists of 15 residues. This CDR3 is CASSQKAGGADTQYF. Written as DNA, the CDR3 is TGTGCCAGCAGCCAAAAAGCGGGGGGTGCAGATACGCAGTATTTT.

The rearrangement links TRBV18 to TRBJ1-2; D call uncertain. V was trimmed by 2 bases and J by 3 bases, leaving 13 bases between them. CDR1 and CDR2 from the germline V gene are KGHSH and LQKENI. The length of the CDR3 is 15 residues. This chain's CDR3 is CASSPAVSFDYGYTF. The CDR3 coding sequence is TGTGCCAGCTCACCAGCAGTCAGTTTTGACTATGGCTACACCTTC.

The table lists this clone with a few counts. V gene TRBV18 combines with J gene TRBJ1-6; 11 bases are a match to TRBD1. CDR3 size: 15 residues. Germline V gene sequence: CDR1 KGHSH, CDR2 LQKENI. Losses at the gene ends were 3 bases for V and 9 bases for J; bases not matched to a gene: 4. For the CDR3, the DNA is TGTGCCAGCTCACCTTCGGGACAGGGGGTTTCACCCCTCCACTTT. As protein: CASSPSGQGVSPLHF.

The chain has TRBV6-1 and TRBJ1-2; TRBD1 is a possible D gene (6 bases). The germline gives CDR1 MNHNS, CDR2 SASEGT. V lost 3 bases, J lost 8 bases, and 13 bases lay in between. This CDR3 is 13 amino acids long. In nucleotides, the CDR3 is TGTGCCAGCAGTGAGGATCGGGGGGCCGGCTACACCTTC. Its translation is CASSEDRGAGYTF.

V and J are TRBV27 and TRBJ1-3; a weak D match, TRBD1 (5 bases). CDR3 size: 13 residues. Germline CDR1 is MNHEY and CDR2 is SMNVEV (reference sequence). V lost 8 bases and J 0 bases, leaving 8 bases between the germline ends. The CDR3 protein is CASGAASGNTIYF. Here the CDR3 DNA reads TGTGCCAGCGGGGCGGCCTCTGGAAACACCATATATTTT.

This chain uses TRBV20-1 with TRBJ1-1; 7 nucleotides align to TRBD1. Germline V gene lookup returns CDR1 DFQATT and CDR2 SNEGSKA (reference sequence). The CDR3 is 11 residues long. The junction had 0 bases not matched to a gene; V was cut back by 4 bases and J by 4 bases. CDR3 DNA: TGCAGTGCTAACAGGGGCACTGAAGCTTTCTTT. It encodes CSANRGTEAFF.